This TCR beta chain emerged from a study of blood T cell repertoires in COVID-19. Study-wide context: There were acute and convalescent COVID-19 samples, and they came from the United States, Italy and Spain. T cells, B-cell-depleted T cells, or PBMCs supplied cDNA or gDNA.

How the authors handled the data: Amplification of reference gene primers provided the estimated nucleated cell counts. Measured with immunoSEQ multiplex PCR; TCRdb has only the in-frame clones, and not every one. V, J and clone size are those of that table, while D and trimming were read from the DNA. The sample holds 150,000 to 200,000 clones, roughly 91% seen once. Material: peripheral blood. The source is a middle-aged man with active or convalescent COVID-19.

DNA of the CDR3: TGTGCCAGCACCCCTGGGGGGGGGTTTAACACTGAAGCTTTCTTT. As protein: CASTPGGGFNTEAFF. The genes are TRBV25-1 and TRBJ1-1; maybe TRBD1 (5 bases). The CDR3 has 15 residues. CDR1 and CDR2 (germline): MGHDK, SYGVNS. V lost 7 bases, J lost 2 bases, and 17 bases lay in between.